A selection of T cell receptor beta chains follows, all from one sample in a study of vaccination and CD4 T cells after COVID-19. TCRdb fed the PCR reads into MiXCR, producing one record per CDR3 protein. The sample yields 10,000 or so distinct CDR3 sequences, roughly a third seen once. No antigen has been identified for these receptors. The specimen sequenced was CD4+ T cells from blood, cultured in vitro. The receptors derive from a human donor in good health. Both conserved end residues are part of each CDR3. The D gene is left open where the match is weak. Clone size appears in some rows only: once, few, many, or a class for an expanded clone.

v_call	clone_size	cdr3_length	d_call	j_call	cdr3_nt	cdr3_aa
TRBV27	NA	16	NA	TRBJ2-2	TGTGCCAGCAGTTTATCGTTAGCATTCAGCACCGGGGAGCTGTTTTTT	CASSLSLAFSTGELFF
TRBV7-2	NA	16	TRBD1	TRBJ2-3	TGTGCCAGCAGCAATCGACAGGGTTCTAGCACAGATACGCAGTATTTT	CASSNRQGSSTDTQYF
TRBV29-1	NA	16	NA	TRBJ2-6	TGCAGCGCTTCAGGGGGGGGCCTTGCTGGGGCCAACGTCCTGACTTTC	CSASGGGLAGANVLTF
TRBV5-4	NA	15	TRBD1	TRBJ1-2	TGTGCCAGCAGCTTGGAGAGGGGGCTCAACTATGGCTACACCTTC	CASSLERGLNYGYTF
TRBV12-3/TRBV12-4	few	12	NA	TRBJ2-3	TGTGCCAGCCGGCTCAGCACAGATACGCAGTATTTT	CASRLSTDTQYF
TRBV27	NA	15	NA	TRBJ1-5	TGTGCCACCGGGAAGATCGGAGCTAGCAATCAGCCCCAGCATTTT	CATGKIGASNQPQHF
TRBV11-3	NA	15	NA	TRBJ2-1	TGTGCCAGCAGCGCCCAGACCGGGTCCTACAATGAGCAGTTCTTC	CASSAQTGSYNEQFF
TRBV20-1	NA	13	NA	TRBJ2-7	TGCAGTGCTACCCCGGGTTCGGCCTACGAGCAGTACTTC	CSATPGSAYEQYF
TRBV6-1	few	15	NA	TRBJ2-7	TGTGCCAGCTCTTCGGGCAGGGGGGTCGGGTACGAGCAGTACTTC	CASSSGRGVGYEQYF
TRBV11-2	NA	17	NA	TRBJ2-3	TGTGCCAGCAGCTTAGAGAGTTGGCAGGGAAGCACAGATACGCAGTATTTT	CASSLESWQGSTDTQYF
TRBV20-1	few	16	TRBD2	TRBJ2-2	TGCAGTGCTAGAAGGCTAGCGGGAGGGCCTGGCGGGGAGCTGTTTTTT	CSARRLAGGPGGELFF
TRBV7-6	NA	14	NA	TRBJ1-1	TGTGCCAGCATCCCTGGCCCGGGATACACTGAAGCTTTCTTT	CASIPGPGYTEAFF
TRBV4-1	NA	15	TRBD2	TRBJ2-7	TGCGCCAGCAGCCAAGGACTAGCGGGGGACTACGAGCAGTACTTC	CASSQGLAGDYEQYF
TRBV24-1	NA	12	NA	TRBJ1-5	TGTGCCACCACAAATAGCAATCAGCCCCAGCATTTT	CATTNSNQPQHF
TRBV28	few	17	NA	TRBJ1-5	TGTGCCAGCAGTTTATTTGTTCCAACCACAAGCAATCAGCCCCAGCATTTT	CASSLFVPTTSNQPQHF
TRBV6-1	NA	16	NA	TRBJ1-6	TGTGCCAGCAGTGAAGGTGGGAACCTGGTAGGTTCACCCCTCCACTTT	CASSEGGNLVGSPLHF
TRBV2	NA	12	TRBD1	TRBJ2-1	TGTGCCAGCAGAAACAGGGGTGATGAGCAGTTCTTC	CASRNRGDEQFF
TRBV18	few	15	NA	TRBJ1-1	TGTGCCAGCTCACCTGCCAGGGATATGAACACTGAAGCTTTCTTT	CASSPARDMNTEAFF
TRBV7-9	once	14	NA	TRBJ1-1	TGTGCCAGCAGCACTGGGAGCATGAACACTGAAGCTTTCTTT	CASSTGSMNTEAFF
TRBV28	NA	16	NA	TRBJ1-5	TGTGCCAGCGTAATCGGGCAGACCTATAGCAATCAGCCCCAGCATTTT	CASVIGQTYSNQPQHF
TRBV5-4	NA	17	NA	TRBJ1-6	TGTGCCAGCAGCTTGGCGGGAGGGGCGGCGAGTAATTCACCCCTCCACTTT	CASSLAGGAASNSPLHF
TRBV6-2/TRBV6-3	few	16	NA	TRBJ2-1	TGTGCCAGCAGCTCACTAGCCGAGAGCTCCTACAATGAGCAGTTCTTC	CASSSLAESSYNEQFF
TRBV5-1	few	13	TRBD1	TRBJ1-1	TGCGCCAGCAGCGGACAGGGGTATTCTGAAGCTTTCTTT	CASSGQGYSEAFF
TRBV7-7	few	14	NA	TRBJ2-1	TGTGCTAGCAGCCCGAGGTTCGATTACAATGAGCAGTTCTTC	CASSPRFDYNEQFF
TRBV6-2/TRBV6-3	once	14	TRBD1	TRBJ1-1	TGTGCCAGCAGTTACAAACAGGGGGGGTATTCGGCTTTCTTT	CASSYKQGGYSAFF
TRBV27	once	14	NA	TRBJ2-1	TGTGCCAGCAGTTTATCAGGCCTCGGCAATGAGCAGTTCTTC	CASSLSGLGNEQFF
TRBV30	NA	13	NA	TRBJ1-5	TGTGCCTGGAGTGGAGGGCGCAATCAGCCCCAGCATTTT	CAWSGGRNQPQHF
TRBV6-5	NA	17	NA	TRBJ2-3	TGTGCCAGCAGTTACTCTAGTGCGACTGGAGCAACAGATACGCGGTATTTT	CASSYSSATGATDTRYF
TRBV28	few	18	NA	TRBJ2-6	TGTGCCAGCAGGAGGGGGGGATCCCGACTCTCTGGGGCCAACGTCCTGACTTTC	CASRRGGSRLSGANVLTF
TRBV6-5	few	14	NA	TRBJ2-5	TGTGCCAGCAGTTATGGGACACATCAAGAGACCCAGTACTTC	CASSYGTHQETQYF
TRBV30	NA	12	TRBD2	TRBJ2-7	TGTGCCTCGTCCCCGGGGGGTAACGAGCAGTACTTC	CASSPGGNEQYF
TRBV28	NA	12	NA	TRBJ2-1	TGTGCCAGCAGTTTGAAGTTGGATGAGCAGTTCTTC	CASSLKLDEQFF
TRBV7-2	few	11	NA	TRBJ2-5	TGTGCCAGCAGCTTAGCGGGGACCCAGTACTTC	CASSLAGTQYF
TRBV5-6	few	12	NA	TRBJ1-2	TGTGCCAGCAGCTTGGAGAACTATGGCTACACCTTC	CASSLENYGYTF
TRBV5-8	hyperexpanded	16	NA	TRBJ2-5	TGTGCCAGCAGCATCCATAAGGGAGCCCCCCAAGAGACCCAGTACTTC	CASSIHKGAPQETQYF
TRBV7-3	NA	17	TRBD2	TRBJ2-1	TGTGCCAGCAACCCTGTGGGGGGGCTAGCGGGAACCCATGAGCAGTTCTTC	CASNPVGGLAGTHEQFF
TRBV11-1	few	16	TRBD2	TRBJ2-7	TGTGCCAGCAGCCCACAGGGACTAGCGGCCTCCTACGAGCAGTACTTC	CASSPQGLAASYEQYF
TRBV5-1	NA	14	NA	TRBJ1-1	TGCGCCAGCAGCCGAAGTCTTATGAACACTGAAGCTTTCTTT	CASSRSLMNTEAFF
TRBV4-3	NA	14	TRBD1	TRBJ1-2	TGCGCCAGCAGCCAAGTCCCAGGGGGTCCTGGCTACACCTTC	CASSQVPGGPGYTF
TRBV11-2	NA	15	NA	TRBJ2-7	TGTGCCAGCAGCAACAGGGTAACGTTCTCCTACGAGCAGTACTTC	CASSNRVTFSYEQYF
TRBV7-9	NA	15	NA	TRBJ2-2	TGTGCCAGCAGTTGGAGCGGAGTGAACACCGGGGAGCTGTTTTTT	CASSWSGVNTGELFF
TRBV20-1	NA	13	NA	TRBJ1-4	TGCAGTGCTAGGGGCCCCGGAGGGGAAAAACTGTTTTTT	CSARGPGGEKLFF
TRBV6-2/TRBV6-3	few	15	NA	TRBJ1-6	TGTGCCAGCAGTTACTCGAGGGGTTCGAATTCACCCCTCCACTTT	CASSYSRGSNSPLHF
TRBV4-2	NA	16	NA	TRBJ1-3	TGTGCCAGCAGCCCTTCTGAGGGTCACTCTGGAAACACCATATATTTT	CASSPSEGHSGNTIYF
TRBV7-2	few	16	NA	TRBJ1-5	TGTGCCAGCAGCTTATGGGGGCAAGGTCTCAATCAGCCCCAGCATTTT	CASSLWGQGLNQPQHF